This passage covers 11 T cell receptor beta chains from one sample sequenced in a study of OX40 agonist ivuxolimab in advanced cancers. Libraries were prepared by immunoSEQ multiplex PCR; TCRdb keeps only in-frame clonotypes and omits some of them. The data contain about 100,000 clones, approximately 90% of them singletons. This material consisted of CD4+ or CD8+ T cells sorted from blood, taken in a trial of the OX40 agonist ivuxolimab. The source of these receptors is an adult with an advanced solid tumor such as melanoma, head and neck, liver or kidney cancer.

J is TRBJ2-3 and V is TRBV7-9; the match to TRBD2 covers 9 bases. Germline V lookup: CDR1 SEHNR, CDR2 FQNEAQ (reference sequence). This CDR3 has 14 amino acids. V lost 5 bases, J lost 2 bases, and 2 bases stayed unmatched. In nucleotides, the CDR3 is TGTGCCAGCAGCGGACTAGCGAACACAGATACGCAGTATTTT. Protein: CASSGLANTDTQYF.

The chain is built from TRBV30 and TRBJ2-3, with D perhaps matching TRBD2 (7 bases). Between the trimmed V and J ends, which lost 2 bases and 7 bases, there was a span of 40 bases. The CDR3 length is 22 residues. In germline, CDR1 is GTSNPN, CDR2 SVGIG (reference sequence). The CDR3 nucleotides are TGTGCCTGGAGTATGCGAATGGGCGAGGGGGGGTTAAAATCATTCATAACAAATACGCAGTATTTT. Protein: CAWSMRMGEGGLKSFITNTQYF.

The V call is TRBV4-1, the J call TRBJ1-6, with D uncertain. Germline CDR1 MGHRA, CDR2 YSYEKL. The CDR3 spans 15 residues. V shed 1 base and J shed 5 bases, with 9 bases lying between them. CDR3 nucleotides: TGCGCCAGCAGCCAAGCTTGGGTGGATAATTCACCCCTCCACTTT. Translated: CASSQAWVDNSPLHF.

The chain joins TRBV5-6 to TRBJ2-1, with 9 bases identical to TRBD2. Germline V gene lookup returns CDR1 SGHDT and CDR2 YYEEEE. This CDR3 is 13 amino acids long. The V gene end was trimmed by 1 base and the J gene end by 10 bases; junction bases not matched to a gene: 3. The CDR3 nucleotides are TGTGCCAGCAGCTTGAGCGGACTAGCGGAGCAGTTCTTC. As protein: CASSLSGLAEQFF. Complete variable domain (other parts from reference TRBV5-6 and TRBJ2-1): DAGVTQSPTHLIKTRGQQVTLRCSPKSGHDTVSWYQQALGQGPQFIFQYYEEEERQRGNFPDRFSGHQFPNYSSELNVNALLLGDSALYLCASSLSGLAEQFFGPGTRLTVL.

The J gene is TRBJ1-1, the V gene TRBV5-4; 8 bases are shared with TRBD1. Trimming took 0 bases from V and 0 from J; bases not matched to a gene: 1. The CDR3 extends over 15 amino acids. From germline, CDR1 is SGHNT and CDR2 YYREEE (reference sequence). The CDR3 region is CASSLGQGMNTEAFF. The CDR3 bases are TGTGCCAGCAGCTTGGGACAGGGGATGAACACTGAAGCTTTCTTT.

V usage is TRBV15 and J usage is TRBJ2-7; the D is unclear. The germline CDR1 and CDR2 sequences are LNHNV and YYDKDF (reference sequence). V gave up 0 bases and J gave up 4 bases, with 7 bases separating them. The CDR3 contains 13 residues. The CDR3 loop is CATSRDREYEQYF. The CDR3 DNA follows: TGTGCCACCAGCAGAGATAGGGAATACGAGCAGTACTTC.

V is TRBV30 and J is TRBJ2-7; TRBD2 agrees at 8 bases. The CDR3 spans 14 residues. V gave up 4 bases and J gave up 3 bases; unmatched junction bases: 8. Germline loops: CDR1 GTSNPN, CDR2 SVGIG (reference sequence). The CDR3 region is CAWNRGSGNYEQYF. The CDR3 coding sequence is TGTGCCTGGAACCGGGGTAGCGGGAACTACGAGCAGTACTTC.

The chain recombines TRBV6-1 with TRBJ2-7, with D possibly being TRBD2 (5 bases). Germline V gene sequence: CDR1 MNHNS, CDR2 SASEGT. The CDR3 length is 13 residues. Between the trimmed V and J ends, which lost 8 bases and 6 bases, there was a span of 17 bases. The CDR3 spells CASERLPGGEQYF. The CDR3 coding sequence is TGTGCCAGCGAAAGACTCCCAGGAGGCGAGCAGTACTTC.

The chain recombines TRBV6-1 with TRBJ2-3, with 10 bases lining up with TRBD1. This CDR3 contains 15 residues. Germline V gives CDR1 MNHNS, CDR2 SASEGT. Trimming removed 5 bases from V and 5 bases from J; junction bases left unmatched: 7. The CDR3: CASSRTGQGRDTQYF. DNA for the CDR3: TGTGCCAGCAGTCGTACGGGACAGGGGAGAGATACGCAGTATTTT.

The CDR3 bases are TGCGCCAGCAGCACTGGAGGGACAGGTACCTCCTACGAGCAGTACTTC. Translating gives CASSTGGTGTSYEQYF. The chain uses TRBV5-1 and TRBJ2-7, with 8 bases matching TRBD1. Trimming cost V 4 bases and J 0 bases; bases outside gene matches: 9. CDR3 size: 16 residues. Germline V gene data show CDR1 as SGHRS and CDR2 as YFSETQ.

CDR3 protein: CASSFLGNSNQPQHF. The CDR3 DNA follows: TGTGCCAGCAGCTTTTTAGGGAATTCAAATCAGCCCCAGCATTTT. The V and J genes are TRBV7-2 and TRBJ1-5; D is uncertain. CDR1 SGHTA and CDR2 FQGNSA come from the germline V gene. Trimming left V 3 bases short and J 4 bases short, with 13 bases between. The CDR3 is 15 amino acids. Variable domain in full (rest from reference TRBV7-2 and TRBJ1-5): GAGVSQSPSNKVTEKGKDVELRCDPISGHTALYWYRQSLGQGLEFLIYFQGNSAPDKSGLPSDRFSAERTGGSVSTLTIQRTQQEDSAVYLCASSFLGNSNQPQHFGDGTRLSIL.